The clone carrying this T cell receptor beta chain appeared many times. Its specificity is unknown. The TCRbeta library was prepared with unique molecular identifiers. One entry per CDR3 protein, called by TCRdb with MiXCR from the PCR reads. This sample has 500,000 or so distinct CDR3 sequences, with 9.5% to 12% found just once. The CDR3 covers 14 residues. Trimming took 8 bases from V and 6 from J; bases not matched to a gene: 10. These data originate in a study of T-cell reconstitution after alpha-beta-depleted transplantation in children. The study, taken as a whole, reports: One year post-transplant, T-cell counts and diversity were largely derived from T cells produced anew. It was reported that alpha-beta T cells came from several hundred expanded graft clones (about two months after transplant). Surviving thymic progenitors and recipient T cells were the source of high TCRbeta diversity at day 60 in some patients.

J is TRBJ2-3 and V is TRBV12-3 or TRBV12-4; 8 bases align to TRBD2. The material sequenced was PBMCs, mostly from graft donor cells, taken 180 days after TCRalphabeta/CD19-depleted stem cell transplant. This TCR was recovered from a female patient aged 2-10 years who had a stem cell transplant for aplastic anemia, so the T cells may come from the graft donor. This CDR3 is CASSGGPGEDTQYF. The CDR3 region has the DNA TGTGCCAGCTCGGGAGGGCCGGGTGAGGATACGCAGTATTTT.